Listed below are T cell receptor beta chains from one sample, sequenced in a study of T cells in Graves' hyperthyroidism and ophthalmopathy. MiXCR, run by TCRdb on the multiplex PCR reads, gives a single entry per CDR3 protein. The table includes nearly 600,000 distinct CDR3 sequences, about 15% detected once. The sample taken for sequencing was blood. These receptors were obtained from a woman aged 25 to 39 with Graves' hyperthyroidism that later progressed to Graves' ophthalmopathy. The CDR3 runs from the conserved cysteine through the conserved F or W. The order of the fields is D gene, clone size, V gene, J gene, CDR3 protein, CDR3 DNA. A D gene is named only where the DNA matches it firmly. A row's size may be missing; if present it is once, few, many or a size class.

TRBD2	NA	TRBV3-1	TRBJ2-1	CASSLRGLAAYNEQFF	TGTGCCAGCAGCCTCAGGGGACTAGCGGCGTACAATGAGCAGTTCTTC
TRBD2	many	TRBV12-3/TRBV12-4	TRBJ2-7	CASSFRASGVPAYEQYF	TGTGCCAGCAGTTTCAGGGCTAGCGGAGTTCCGGCCTACGAGCAGTACTTC
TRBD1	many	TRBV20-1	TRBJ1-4	CSARTGPNEKLFF	TGCAGTGCTAGGACAGGGCCTAATGAAAAACTGTTTTTT
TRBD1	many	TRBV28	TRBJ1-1	CASSFDDRVNTEAFF	TGTGCCAGCAGTTTTGATGACAGGGTGAACACTGAAGCTTTCTTT
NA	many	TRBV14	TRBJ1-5	CASTPPAGYFNQPQHF	TGTGCCAGCACCCCCCCAGCAGGGTATTTCAATCAGCCCCAGCATTTT
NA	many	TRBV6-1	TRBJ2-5	CASTSLRGETQYF	TGTGCCAGCACCTCGTTAAGGGGAGAGACCCAGTACTTC
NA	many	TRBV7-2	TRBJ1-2	CASSAFLPGPSGYTF	TGTGCCAGCAGCGCTTTCCTCCCGGGGCCGAGTGGCTACACCTTC
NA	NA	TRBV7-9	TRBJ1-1	CASSFGVEALF	TGTGCCAGCAGCTTTGGGGTTGAAGCTCTCTTT
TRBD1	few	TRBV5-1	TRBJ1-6	CASSLAPTGTDSPLHF	TGCGCCAGCAGCTTGGCGCCGACAGGGACTGACTCACCCCTCCACTTT
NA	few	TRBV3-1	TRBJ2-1	CASSHMKAGTPPPRRNNEQFF	TGTGCCAGCAGCCACATGAAAGCCGGGACTCCTCCCCCTCGACGAAACAATGAGCAGTTCTTC
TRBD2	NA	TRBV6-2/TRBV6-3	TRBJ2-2	CASSEGTSGRLTGELFF	TGTGCCAGCAGTGAGGGGACTAGCGGGAGGCTCACCGGGGAGCTGTTTTTT
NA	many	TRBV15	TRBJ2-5	CATSFPGSQETQYF	TGTGCCACCAGCTTCCCAGGGTCCCAAGAGACCCAGTACTTC
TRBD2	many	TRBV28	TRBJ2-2	CASSLPARTSGGGELFF	TGTGCCAGCAGTTTACCCGCCCGGACTAGCGGGGGCGGGGAGCTGTTTTTT
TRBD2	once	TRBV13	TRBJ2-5	CASSLTSGGYQETQHF	TGTGCCAGCAGCTTAACTAGCGGGGGGTACCAAGAGACCCAGCACTTC
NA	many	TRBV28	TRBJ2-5	CASSLVGKNQETQYF	TGTGCCAGCAGTTTAGTAGGCAAGAACCAAGAGACCCAGTACTTC
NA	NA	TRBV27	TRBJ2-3	CASTPEGTDTQYF	TGTGCCAGCACCCCCGAGGGGACAGATACGCAGTATTTT
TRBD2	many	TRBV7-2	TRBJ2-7	CASSWPGTSYEQYF	TGTGCCAGCAGTTGGCCCGGGACTAGCTACGAGCAGTACTTC
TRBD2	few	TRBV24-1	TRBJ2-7	CATSARLAGGYEQYF	TGTGCCACCAGTGCCAGACTAGCGGGAGGCTACGAGCAGTACTTC
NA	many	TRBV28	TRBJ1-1	CASSSETGARTEAFF	TGTGCCAGCAGCTCGGAGACGGGGGCGAGGACTGAAGCTTTCTTT
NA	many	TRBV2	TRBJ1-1	CASRDGLGTEAFF	TGTGCCAGCAGGGACGGCCTCGGGACTGAAGCTTTCTTT
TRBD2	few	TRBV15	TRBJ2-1	CATHSGRADNEQFF	TGTGCCACCCATAGCGGGAGGGCCGACAATGAGCAGTTCTTC
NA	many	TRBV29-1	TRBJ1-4	CSATDPKGNTNEKLFF	TGCAGCGCCACAGACCCCAAGGGGAATACTAATGAAAAACTGTTTTTT
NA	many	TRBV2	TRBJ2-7	CASRRGSLYEQYF	TGTGCCAGCAGACGGGGGTCTCTTTACGAGCAGTACTTC
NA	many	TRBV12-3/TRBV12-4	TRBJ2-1	CASSAALNEQFF	TGTGCCAGCAGTGCTGCTCTGAATGAGCAGTTCTTC